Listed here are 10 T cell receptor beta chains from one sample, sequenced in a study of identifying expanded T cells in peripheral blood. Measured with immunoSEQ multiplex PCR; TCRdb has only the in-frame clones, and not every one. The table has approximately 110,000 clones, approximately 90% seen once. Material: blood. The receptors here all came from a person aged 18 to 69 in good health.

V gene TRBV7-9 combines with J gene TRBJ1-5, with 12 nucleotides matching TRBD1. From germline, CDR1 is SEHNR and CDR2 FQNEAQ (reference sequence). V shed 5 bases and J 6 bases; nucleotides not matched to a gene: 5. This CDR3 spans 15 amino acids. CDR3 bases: TGTGCCAGCAGCGGCGGGACAGGGGGCGGTCAGCCCCAGCATTTT. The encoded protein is CASSGGTGGGQPQHF.

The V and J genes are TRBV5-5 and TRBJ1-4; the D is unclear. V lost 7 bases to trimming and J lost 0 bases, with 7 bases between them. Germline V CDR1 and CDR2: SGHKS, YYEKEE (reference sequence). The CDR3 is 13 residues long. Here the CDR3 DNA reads TGTGCCAGCGGTGAGACAACTAATGAAAAACTGTTTTTT. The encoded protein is CASGETTNEKLFF.

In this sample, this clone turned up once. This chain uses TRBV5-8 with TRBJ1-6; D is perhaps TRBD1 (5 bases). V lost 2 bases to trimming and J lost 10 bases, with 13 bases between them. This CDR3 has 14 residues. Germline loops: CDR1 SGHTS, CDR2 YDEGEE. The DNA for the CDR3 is TGTGCCAGCAGCTTTCTCAGGGAGGGATCACCCCTCCACTTT. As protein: CASSFLREGSPLHF.

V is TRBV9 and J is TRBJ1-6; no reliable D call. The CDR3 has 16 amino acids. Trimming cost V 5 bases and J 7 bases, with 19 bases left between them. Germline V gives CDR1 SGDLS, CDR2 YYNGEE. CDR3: CASSYEPTVSNSPLHF. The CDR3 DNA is TGTGCCAGCAGTTACGAACCGACCGTCTCAAATTCACCCCTCCACTTT.

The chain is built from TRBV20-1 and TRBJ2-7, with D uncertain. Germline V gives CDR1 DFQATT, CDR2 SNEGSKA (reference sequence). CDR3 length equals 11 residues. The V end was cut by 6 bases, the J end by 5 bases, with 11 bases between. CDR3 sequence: CSAELTHEQYF. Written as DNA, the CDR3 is TGCAGTGCCGAGTTAACCCACGAGCAGTACTTC.

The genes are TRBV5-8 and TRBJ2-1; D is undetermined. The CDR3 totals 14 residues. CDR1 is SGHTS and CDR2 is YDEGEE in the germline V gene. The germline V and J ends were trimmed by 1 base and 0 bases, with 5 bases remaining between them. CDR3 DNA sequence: TGTGCCAGCAGCTTGCGGTACTCCTACAATGAGCAGTTCTTC. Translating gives CASSLRYSYNEQFF.

The CDR3 sequence: CASSRGLGNSPLHF. DNA for the CDR3: TGTGCCAGCAGCCGAGGGTTAGGTAATTCACCCCTCCACTTT. The V call is TRBV5-4, the J call TRBJ1-6; D is unresolved. Trimming shortened V by 4 bases and J by 6 bases, and 11 bases separated the two germline ends. Per germline, CDR1 SGHNT and CDR2 YYREEE (reference sequence). The CDR3 runs 14 residues. Filled out from reference TRBV5-4 and TRBJ1-6, the complete variable domain reads ETGVTQSPTHLIKTRGQQVTLRCSSQSGHNTVSWYQQALGQGPQFIFQYYREEENGRGNFPPRFSGLQFPNYSSELNVNALELDDSALYLCASSRGLGNSPLHFGNGTRLTVT.

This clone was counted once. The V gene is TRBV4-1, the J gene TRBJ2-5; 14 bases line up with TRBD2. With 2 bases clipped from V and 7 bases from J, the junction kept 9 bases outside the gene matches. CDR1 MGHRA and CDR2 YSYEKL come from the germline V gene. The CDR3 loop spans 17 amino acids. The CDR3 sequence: CASSQPTSGGAGGTQYF. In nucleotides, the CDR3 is TGCGCCAGCAGCCAACCGACTAGCGGGGGGGCCGGAGGGACCCAGTACTTC.

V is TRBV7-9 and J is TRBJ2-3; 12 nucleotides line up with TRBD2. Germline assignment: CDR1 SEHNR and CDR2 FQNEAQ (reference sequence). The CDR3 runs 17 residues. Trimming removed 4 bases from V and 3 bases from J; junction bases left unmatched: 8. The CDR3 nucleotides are TGTGCCAGCAGCTCTCCACGACTAGCGGGGGAAACAGATACGCAGTATTTT. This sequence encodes CASSSPRLAGETDTQYF.

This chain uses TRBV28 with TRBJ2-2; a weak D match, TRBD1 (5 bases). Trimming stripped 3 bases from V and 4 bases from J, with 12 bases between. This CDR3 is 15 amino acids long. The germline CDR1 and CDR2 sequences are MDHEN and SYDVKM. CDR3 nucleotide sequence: TGTGCCAGCAGTTTGGGGCAGCTCCTCACCGGGGAGCTGTTTTTT. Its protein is CASSLGQLLTGELFF.